This paragraph covers one TCR beta chain sequence. Its antigen is currently unknown. The table came from immunoSEQ multiplex PCR; TCRdb's copy has only in-frame clones and leaves some out. This table holds about 11,000 clones, about four fifths found once. This record belongs to a study of T cell repertoires in ileal Crohn's disease. In the study overall: About half of patients got postoperative therapy: roughly 12 thiopurines, fewer than 20 anti-TNF. The M6 sample came from neoterminal ileum during colonoscopy after surgery.

General study findings and limits: Mucosal expansions were suggested to be mainly CD8 T cells.

V was clipped by 2 bases and J by 3 bases, with 11 bases between them. CDR1 is MDHEN, CDR2 SYDVKM, per germline. The CDR3 extends over 14 amino acids. As for time point: neoterminal ileum biopsy at postoperative endoscopy, about 6 months after surgery. The sequence derives from an adult with Crohn's disease. The sequencing input was ileal tissue. The chain recombines TRBV28 with TRBJ2-7; D possibly corresponds to TRBD2 (6 bases). For the CDR3, the DNA is TGTGCCAGCAGTTTAATGGGGGGAAGCTACGAGCAGTACTTC. This sequence encodes CASSLMGGSYEQYF.